This T cell receptor beta chain was captured in a study of blood T cell repertoires in COVID-19. At the level of the study: Sources were T cells, B-cell-depleted T cells, or PBMCs; the material itself was cDNA or gDNA.

Participant age was roughly 18 to 100 years, and participants resided in about 25 US areas. Only in-frame clones appear in the TCRdb table, and some are missing; sequencing was by immunoSEQ multiplex PCR. Among roughly 300,000 clones listed, about 86% were seen once. Trimming stripped 0 bases from V and 10 bases from J, with 18 bases between. The CDR3 is 15 residues long. Per germline, CDR1 MGHRA and CDR2 YSYEKL. Material for sequencing was PBMCs or T cells enriched from blood (not recorded which). This TCR came from a woman in her forties with acute COVID-19. The chain uses TRBV4-1 and TRBJ1-1, with D possibly matching TRBD1 (5 bases). CDR3 in amino acids: CASSQDRQPSLVAFF. The CDR3 DNA reads as TGCGCCAGCAGCCAAGACCGACAGCCTTCACTTGTAGCTTTCTTT.